This passage covers 15 T cell receptor beta chains from one sample sequenced in a study of control samples from healthy donors and cancer patients. Produced via immunoSEQ multiplex PCR; TCRdb's table is partial and in-frame only. Seen here are a few hundred thousand clones, 75% to 95% observed once, and the top ten hold just under 6.5%. Sequenced material: PBMCs. All receptors derive from a man aged 35 to 55 with head and neck cancer.

The CDR3 sequence is CASSSGTGYEQYF. CDR3 DNA: TGTGCCAGCAGCTCCGGGACAGGGTACGAGCAGTACTTC. This chain joins TRBV7-2 and TRBJ2-7, with 9 positions matching TRBD1. Trimming cost V 4 bases and J 4 bases; bases outside gene matches: 2. Germline assignment: CDR1 SGHTA and CDR2 FQGNSA. The CDR3 runs to 13 residues.

This chain joins TRBV24-1 and TRBJ2-3; no firm D call. The germline V gene encodes CDR1 KGHDR and CDR2 SFDVKD. The CDR3 has 13 amino acids. Trimming left V 4 bases short and J 0 bases short, with 4 bases between. CDR3 nucleotides: TGTGCCACCAGTGAAGTAAGCACAGATACGCAGTATTTT. This translates into CATSEVSTDTQYF.

J is TRBJ1-1 and V is TRBV7-8; D may be TRBD1 (5 bases). CDR1 is SGHVS, CDR2 FQNEAQ, per germline. This CDR3 contains 13 residues. Trimming stripped 4 bases from V and 11 bases from J, with 17 bases between. CDR3 sequence reads: CASSSGLGGRAFF. In nucleotides, the CDR3 is TGTGCCAGCAGCTCAGGTTTGGGGGGTCGGGCTTTCTTT.

J is TRBJ2-5 and V is TRBV7-9, with D possibly being TRBD1 (6 bases). The V end lost 1 base, the J end lost 2 bases, and 17 bases lay between the germline ends. Per the germline V gene, CDR1 is SEHNR and CDR2 is FQNEAQ (reference sequence). The CDR3 consists of 17 residues. As DNA, the CDR3 is TGTGCCAGCAGCTTAGGCACCACAGGGTTAGGACAAGAGACCCAGTACTTC. Its protein product is CASSLGTTGLGQETQYF.

The chain carries TRBV15 and TRBJ1-4; D is uncertain. The CDR3 has 16 amino acids. In germline, CDR1 is LNHNV, CDR2 YYDKDF (reference sequence). V lost 0 bases and J lost 0, with 8 bases in between. The CDR3 sequence: CATSREDGATNEKLFF. In DNA form, the CDR3 reads TGTGCCACCAGCAGAGAGGACGGTGCAACTAATGAAAAACTGTTTTTT.

For the CDR3, the DNA is TGTGCCAGCAGTTATCGGTACAATGAGCAGTTCTTC. Protein: CASSYRYNEQFF. The rearrangement joins TRBV28 to TRBJ2-1; no firm D call. Trimming removed 4 bases at V and 4 bases at J, with 5 bases between. This CDR3 spans 12 amino acids. CDR1 is MDHEN and CDR2 is SYDVKM in the germline V gene.

The V call is TRBV25-1, the J call TRBJ2-5, with D possibly being TRBD2 (6 bases). V lost 6 bases and J lost 1, with 15 bases in between. Looked up from germline, CDR1 is MGHDK and CDR2 is SYGVNS. CDR3 length: 15 amino acids. The CDR3 loop is CASREGRGGQETQYF. In DNA form, the CDR3 reads TGTGCCAGCAGGGAGGGTCGGGGAGGCCAAGAGACCCAGTACTTC.

The chain links TRBV4-1 to TRBJ1-5; a possible D gene is TRBD1 (6 bases). The CDR3 totals 18 residues. Trimming took 0 bases from V and 3 from J, leaving 18 bases between them. Germline V gives CDR1 MGHRA, CDR2 YSYEKL. For the CDR3, the DNA is TGCGCCAGCAGCCAAGATCCCAACAGGGAAAGGATCAATCAGCCCCAGCATTTT. This codes for CASSQDPNRERINQPQHF.

As DNA, the CDR3 is TGTGCCAGCAGCTTGGGGGCGGGAGGACGGGAGCAGTACTTC. Translated, it gives CASSLGAGGREQYF. This chain links TRBV5-6 with TRBJ2-7; TRBD2 matches 8 bases. The CDR3 totals 14 residues. Germline assignment: CDR1 SGHDT and CDR2 YYEEEE. Unmatched junction bases numbered 6, after V lost 0 bases and J lost 7 bases.

The chain carries TRBV6-2 or TRBV6-3 and TRBJ1-6, with 7 bases identical to TRBD1. In germline, CDR1 is MNHEY, CDR2 SVGEGT. The V and J ends lost 4 bases and 5 bases, in that order; junction bases with no gene match: 11. The CDR3 loop spans 17 amino acids. The CDR3 is CASSLASPGQHNSPLHF. DNA of the CDR3: TGTGCCAGCAGTTTAGCCAGTCCGGGACAGCATAATTCACCCCTCCACTTT.

The chain couples TRBV30 to TRBJ1-4; D might be TRBD1 (5 bases). Deletions cut 3 bases from V and 7 bases from J, with 27 bases between. In germline, CDR1 is GTSNPN, CDR2 SVGIG (reference sequence). The CDR3 consists of 18 residues. CDR3 sequence reads: CAWSLSRDFSQPREKLFF. The CDR3 DNA reads TGTGCCTGGAGCCTTTCCAGGGACTTCTCTCAACCTCGTGAAAAACTGTTTTTT.

The chain is built from TRBV27 and TRBJ1-1; 9 bases are a match to TRBD1. V shed 5 bases and J 3 bases; nucleotides not matched to a gene: 10. The V gene's germline CDR1 is MNHEY and CDR2 SMNVEV (reference sequence). This CDR3 is 16 amino acids long. Here the CDR3 DNA reads TGTGCCAGCAGTCCACCAGGGACAGGGAGTGACACTGAAGCTTTCTTT. Encoded protein: CASSPPGTGSDTEAFF.

The chain uses TRBV7-9 and TRBJ2-2, with unresolved D. This CDR3 has 13 residues. Germline CDR1 and CDR2: SEHNR and FQNEAQ (reference sequence). Trimming left V 5 bases short and J 6 bases short, with 10 bases between. CDR3 in DNA: TGTGCCAGCAGCCCCTATGCCGCCGGGGAGCTGTTTTTT. Translation: CASSPYAAGELFF. Drawing the rest from reference TRBV7-9 and TRBJ2-2, the complete variable domain is DTGVSQNPRHKITKRGQNVTFRCDPISEHNRLYWYRQTLGQGPEFLTYFQNEAQLEKSRLLSDRFSAERPKGSFSTLEIQRTEQGDSAMYLCASSPYAAGELFFGEGSRLTVL.

The chain links TRBV15 to TRBJ2-7; no clear D gene. The V end was cut by 0 bases, the J end by 2 bases, with 8 bases between. Germline values: CDR1 LNHNV, CDR2 YYDKDF (reference sequence). This CDR3 is 14 amino acids long. CDR3 protein: CATSRDRIAYEQYF. Written as DNA, the CDR3 is TGTGCCACCAGCAGAGACAGGATCGCCTACGAGCAGTACTTC.

This chain joins TRBV9 and TRBJ2-7; 8 bases line up with TRBD2. J lost 7 bases, V lost 0 bases, and 12 bases had no gene match. This CDR3 region has 16 residues. The V gene's germline CDR1 is SGDLS and CDR2 YYNGEE. The CDR3 bases are TGTGCCAGCAGCGTAGGTTTACAGCGGGAGATTGGTGAGCAGTACTTC. Amino acid sequence: CASSVGLQREIGEQYF.